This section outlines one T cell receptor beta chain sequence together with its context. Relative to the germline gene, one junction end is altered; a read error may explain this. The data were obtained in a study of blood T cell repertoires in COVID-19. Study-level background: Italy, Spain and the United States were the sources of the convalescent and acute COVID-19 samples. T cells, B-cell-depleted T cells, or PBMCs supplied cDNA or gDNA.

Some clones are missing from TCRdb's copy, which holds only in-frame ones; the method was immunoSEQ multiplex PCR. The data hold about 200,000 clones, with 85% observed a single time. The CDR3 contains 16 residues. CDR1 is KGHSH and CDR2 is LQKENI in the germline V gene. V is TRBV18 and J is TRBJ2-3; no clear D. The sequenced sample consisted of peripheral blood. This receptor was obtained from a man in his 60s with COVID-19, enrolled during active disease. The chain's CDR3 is CTSSPTLARPGDTQYF. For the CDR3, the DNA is TGTACCAGCTCACCTACTCTGGCGCGGCCGGGAGATACGCAGTATTTT.